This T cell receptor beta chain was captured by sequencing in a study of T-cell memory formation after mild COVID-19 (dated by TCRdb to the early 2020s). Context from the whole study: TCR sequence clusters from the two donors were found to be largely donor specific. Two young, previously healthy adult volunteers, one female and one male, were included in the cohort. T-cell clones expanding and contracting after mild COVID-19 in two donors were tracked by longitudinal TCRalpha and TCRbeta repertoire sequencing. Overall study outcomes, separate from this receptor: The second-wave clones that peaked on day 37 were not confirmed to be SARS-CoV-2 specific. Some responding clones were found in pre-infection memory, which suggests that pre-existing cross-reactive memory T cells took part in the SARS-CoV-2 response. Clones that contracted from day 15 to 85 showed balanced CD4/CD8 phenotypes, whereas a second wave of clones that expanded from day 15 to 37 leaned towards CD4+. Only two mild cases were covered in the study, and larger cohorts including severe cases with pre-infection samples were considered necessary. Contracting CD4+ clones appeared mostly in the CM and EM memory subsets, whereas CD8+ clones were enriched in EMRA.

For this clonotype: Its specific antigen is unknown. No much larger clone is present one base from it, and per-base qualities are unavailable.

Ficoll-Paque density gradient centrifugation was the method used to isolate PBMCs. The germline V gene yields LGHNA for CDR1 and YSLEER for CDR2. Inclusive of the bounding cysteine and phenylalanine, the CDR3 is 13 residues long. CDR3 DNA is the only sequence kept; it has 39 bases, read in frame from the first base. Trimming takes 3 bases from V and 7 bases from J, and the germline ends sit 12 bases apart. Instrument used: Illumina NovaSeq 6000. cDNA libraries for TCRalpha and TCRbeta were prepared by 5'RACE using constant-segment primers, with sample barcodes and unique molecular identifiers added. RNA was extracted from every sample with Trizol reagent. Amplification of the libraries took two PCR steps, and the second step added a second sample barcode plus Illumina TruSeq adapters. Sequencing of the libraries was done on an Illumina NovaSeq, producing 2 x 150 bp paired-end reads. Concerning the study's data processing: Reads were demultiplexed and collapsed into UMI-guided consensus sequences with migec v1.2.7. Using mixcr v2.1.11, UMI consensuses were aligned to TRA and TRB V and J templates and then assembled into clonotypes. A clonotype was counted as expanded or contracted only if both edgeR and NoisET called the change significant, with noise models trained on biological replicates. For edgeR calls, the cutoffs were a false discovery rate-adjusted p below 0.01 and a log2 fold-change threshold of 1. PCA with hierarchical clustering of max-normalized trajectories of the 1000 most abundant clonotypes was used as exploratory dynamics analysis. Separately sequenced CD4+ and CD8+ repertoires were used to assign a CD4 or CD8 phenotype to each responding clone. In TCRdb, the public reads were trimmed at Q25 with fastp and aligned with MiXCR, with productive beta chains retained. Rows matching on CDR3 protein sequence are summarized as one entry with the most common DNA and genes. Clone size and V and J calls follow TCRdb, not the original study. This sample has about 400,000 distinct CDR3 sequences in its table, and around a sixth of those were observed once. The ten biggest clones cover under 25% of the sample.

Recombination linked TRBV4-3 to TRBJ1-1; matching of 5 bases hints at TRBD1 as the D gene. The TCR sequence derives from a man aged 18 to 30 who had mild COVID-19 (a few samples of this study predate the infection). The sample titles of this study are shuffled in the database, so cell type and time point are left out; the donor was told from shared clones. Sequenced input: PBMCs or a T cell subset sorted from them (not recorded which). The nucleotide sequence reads TGCGCCAGCAGCCAGGGGACGGTCCTTGAAGCTTTCTTT. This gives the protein CASSQGTVLEAFF.